This is a list of T cell receptor beta chains from one sample in a study of patients and donors after allogeneic stem cell transplantation. TCRdb redid the calling of the RT-PCR reads with MiXCR, one entry per CDR3 protein. The data contain 200,000 to 250,000 distinct CDR3 sequences, 12% to 15% of them singletons. Sequencing used blood, either unsorted or a sorted T cell fraction (not recorded which). These receptors all stem from a human donor who was either an allogeneic HSCT recipient or a stem cell or donor lymphocyte infusion donor (not recorded which). It is not recorded whose cells these are; they may come from a transplant donor. Both conserved end residues are part of each CDR3. The D gene is left open where the match is weak. Some rows mark clone size as missing; the rest say once, few, many or name a class of expanded clone.

J gene,V gene,D gene,clone size,CDR3 DNA,CDR3 protein
TRBJ1-2,TRBV10-3,TRBD1,few,TGTGCCATCCTGCCCCAGGGGGGAGACTATGGCTACACCTTC,CAILPQGGDYGYTF
TRBJ2-7,TRBV5-1,-,few,TGCGCCAGCAGCTTGGGATCTAGGACCACCCTCGAGCAGTACTTC,CASSLGSRTTLEQYF
TRBJ1-5,TRBV18,-,-,TGTGCCAGCTCACTTTTTGGGCTCGGACAGCGGAATCAGCCCCAGCATTTT,CASSLFGLGQRNQPQHF
TRBJ2-5,TRBV21-1,-,many,TGTGCCAGCAGCACCGACAGGGGTGGTCGAGAGACCCAGTACTTC,CASSTDRGGRETQYF
TRBJ2-5,TRBV5-1,TRBD1,many,TGCGCCAGCAGCTTGGAGACAGGGCGGGTGGCCCAGTACTTC,CASSLETGRVAQYF
TRBJ2-3,TRBV9,TRBD2,few,TGTGCCAGCAGCGTACAGTCTAGCGGTGATACGCAGTATTTT,CASSVQSSGDTQYF
TRBJ2-1,TRBV7-2,-,few,TGTGCCAGCAGCCGGCCCCGAATAGCAGCCCCCAATGAGCAGTTCTTC,CASSRPRIAAPNEQFF
TRBJ1-2,TRBV28,-,-,TGTGCCAGCAGTTCCGCGGGGACGGGAATTCACTATGGCTACACCTTC,CASSSAGTGIHYGYTF
TRBJ1-2,TRBV30,-,-,TGTGCCTGGGTGGTAACAGGGACCTATGGCTACACCTTC,CAWVVTGTYGYTF
TRBJ1-3,TRBV7-2,-,many,TGTGCCAGCAGCTTAGTTGGTTCTGGAAACACCATATATTTT,CASSLVGSGNTIYF
TRBJ2-1,TRBV7-2,TRBD2,-,TGTGCCAGCAGCTTAGGGCCTAGCGGGGGCCAGAATGAGCAGTTCTTC,CASSLGPSGGQNEQFF
TRBJ2-3,TRBV3-1,-,many,TGTGCCAGCAGCCAAGAGCGGGATACGCAGTATTTT,CASSQERDTQYF
TRBJ1-4,TRBV12-3/TRBV12-4,-,many,TGTGCCAGCAGTTCCACGGGGCTGAATGAAAAACTGTTTTTT,CASSSTGLNEKLFF
TRBJ1-5,TRBV28,-,few,TGTGCCAGCAGTAATCCACTGAGGCCCCAGCATTTT,CASSNPLRPQHF
TRBJ1-4,TRBV12-3/TRBV12-4,-,many,TGTGCCAGCAGTTTGCAGGACCGACTGTTTTTT,CASSLQDRLFF
TRBJ2-3,TRBV7-6,-,many,TGTGCCAGCAGCCGGACTAACCTCCCTGATACGCAGTATTTT,CASSRTNLPDTQYF
TRBJ1-5,TRBV30,-,-,TGTGCCTGGAACGGACCGGGGTCCAATCAGCCCCAGCATTTT,CAWNGPGSNQPQHF
TRBJ1-4,TRBV12-3/TRBV12-4,TRBD1,few,TGTGCCAGCAGTTTGGACAGGGTTAGGGAAAAACTGTTTTTT,CASSLDRVREKLFF
TRBJ1-2,TRBV12-3/TRBV12-4,-,many,TGTGCCAGCAGTTTACAGGGAGGTCATTATGGCTACACCTTC,CASSLQGGHYGYTF
TRBJ1-4,TRBV7-6,-,few,TGTGCCAGCAGCTTAGCTGACACAACTAATGAAAAACTGTTTTTT,CASSLADTTNEKLFF
TRBJ1-2,TRBV7-8,-,few,TGTGCCAGCAGCTTAGTTCGCGGGTACTATGGCTACACCTTC,CASSLVRGYYGYTF
TRBJ2-7,TRBV5-6,TRBD1,few,TGTGCCAGCAGCTTGGCGGGACAGGGCCCCTACGAGCAGTACTTC,CASSLAGQGPYEQYF
TRBJ1-6,TRBV20-1,TRBD1,-,TGCAGTGCATCGGACAGGGGGCGGGCTAATTCACCCCTCCACTTT,CSASDRGRANSPLHF
TRBJ1-4,TRBV20-1,-,few,TGCAGTGTGAGAGGGGCTCGGGGTGAAAAACTGTTTTTT,CSVRGARGEKLFF
TRBJ1-2,TRBV29-1,TRBD1,-,TGCAGCGCTGGGACAGGGAAGGGTGGCTACACCTTC,CSAGTGKGGYTF
TRBJ2-7,TRBV2,TRBD2,few,TGTGCCAGCAGTGAGGGGCTAGCGGGAGGTACTTCCTACGAGCAGTACTTC,CASSEGLAGGTSYEQYF
TRBJ1-2,TRBV19,-,-,TGTGCCAGTATCAATTCGGACGTTTCCGGCTACACCTTC,CASINSDVSGYTF